This record covers a single TCR beta chain. Using immunoSEQ multiplex PCR, the repertoire was profiled, and TCRdb retains in-frame clones only, with some absent. This table holds 55,000 to 70,000 clones, around 76% found once. These data are taken from a study of blood T cell repertoires in COVID-19. Study details: The cDNA or gDNA used as material had been derived from T cells, B-cell-depleted T cells, or PBMCs.

Per germline, CDR1 MRHNA and CDR2 SNTAGT. The CDR3 length is 16 residues. After removal of 7 bases from V and 5 bases from J, the junction contained 16 bases not matched to a gene. The sample taken for sequencing was peripheral blood. The rearrangement joins TRBV6-4 to TRBJ1-2; 7 nucleotides match TRBD1. The TCR originated in an older woman with acute or convalescent COVID-19. The CDR3: CASTHDVEGAGYGYTF. CDR3 in DNA: TGTGCCAGCACCCACGATGTAGAGGGGGCGGGTTATGGCTACACCTTC.